Listed below are T cell receptor beta chains from one sample, sequenced in a study of CD4 T cells in relation to SARS-CoV-2 and coronaviruses. This table comes from immunoSEQ multiplex PCR, and its TCRdb copy is limited to in-frame clones, with some not included. This table has 20,000 to 25,000 clones, about 80% appearing once. No cognate antigen is known for these TCRs. Sample: CD4+ T cells from PBMCs, cultured in vitro. The receptors originated from a human donor in good health. CDR3s include the opening cysteine and the closing phenylalanine or tryptophan. Fields, in order: V gene, clone size, J gene, D gene, CDR3 length, CDR3 protein, CDR3 DNA. The D gene is left open where the match is weak. Some rows have no size entry. The others give once, few or many, or a class for an expanded clone.

TRBV5-1,NA,TRBJ2-1,TRBD2,15,CASRSGTSDYNEQFF,TGCGCCAGCAGGTCCGGGACTAGCGACTACAATGAGCAGTTCTTC
TRBV19,NA,TRBJ1-4,NA,13,CASSMGGLEKLFF,TGTGCCAGTAGTATGGGGGGCTTGGAAAAACTGTTTTTT
TRBV7-3,once,TRBJ1-1,TRBD1,13,CASSADREAEAFF,TGTGCCAGCAGCGCCGACAGGGAGGCTGAAGCTTTCTTT
TRBV2,once,TRBJ2-1,TRBD1,13,CASSRDRDNEQFF,TGTGCCAGCAGTAGGGACAGAGACAATGAGCAGTTCTTC
TRBV12-3/TRBV12-4,few,TRBJ2-1,NA,13,CASSQGMVGEQFF,TGTGCCAGCTCGCAGGGCATGGTCGGTGAGCAGTTCTTC
TRBV6-6,NA,TRBJ1-1,NA,14,CASIQIRMNTEAFF,TGTGCCAGCATCCAAATCCGGATGAACACTGAAGCTTTCTTT
TRBV6-5,few,TRBJ2-3,NA,15,CASSSGTVGTDTQYF,TGTGCCAGCAGTAGCGGGACAGTGGGCACAGATACGCAGTATTTT
TRBV7-9,NA,TRBJ2-1,NA,13,CASSLSGTDEQFF,TGTGCCAGCAGCTTAAGTGGTACCGATGAGCAGTTCTTC
TRBV24-1,few,TRBJ2-1,TRBD2,16,CATSDLVAGGLNEQFF,TGTGCCACCAGTGATTTGGTTGCGGGGGGACTCAATGAGCAGTTCTTC
TRBV5-8,NA,TRBJ1-1,NA,13,CASSLRGTNEAFF,TGTGCCAGCAGCTTGAGGGGGACGAATGAAGCTTTCTTT
TRBV9,once,TRBJ1-3,TRBD1,16,CASSALGDRAGNTIYF,TGTGCCAGCAGCGCGCTTGGGGACAGGGCTGGAAACACCATATATTTT
TRBV19,NA,TRBJ2-7,NA,13,CASSNLDGYEQYF,TGTGCCAGTAGCAACCTCGATGGGTACGAGCAGTACTTC
TRBV7-2,few,TRBJ1-6,TRBD1,16,CASSLALDRGTSPLHF,TGTGCCAGCAGCTTAGCACTGGACAGGGGAACTTCACCCCTCCACTTT
TRBV2,NA,TRBJ2-6,TRBD1,18,CASSRRTGNISGANVLTF,TGTGCCAGCAGTCGCCGGACAGGGAATATCTCTGGGGCCAACGTCCTGACTTTC
TRBV28,NA,TRBJ1-1,NA,15,CASSTRTLKGTEAFF,TGTGCCAGCAGTACCCGGACTCTTAAGGGCACTGAAGCTTTCTTT
TRBV24-1,NA,TRBJ2-1,TRBD1,16,CATSDMDRGSYNEQFF,TGTGCCACCAGTGACATGGACAGGGGCTCCTACAATGAGCAGTTCTTC
TRBV5-4,NA,TRBJ2-3,NA,16,CASSSKRDNPTGTQYF,TGTGCCAGCAGCTCCAAACGGGACAACCCTACCGGGACGCAGTATTTT
TRBV19,NA,TRBJ1-3,NA,17,CASSILRQSYSGNTIYF,TGTGCCAGTAGTATACTCCGACAGTCCTACTCTGGAAACACCATATATTTT
TRBV9,NA,TRBJ2-1,NA,15,CASSPVDGNYNEQFF,TGTGCCAGCAGCCCGGTGGACGGTAACTACAATGAGCAGTTCTTC
TRBV14,NA,TRBJ2-2,NA,15,CASSPTGTYTGELFF,TGTGCCAGCAGCCCAACAGGTACCTACACCGGGGAGCTGTTTTTT
TRBV7-2,NA,TRBJ2-2,TRBD2,17,CASSLVPLAGDTGELFF,TGTGCCAGCAGCTTAGTTCCCCTAGCGGGAGACACCGGGGAGCTGTTTTTT
TRBV19,NA,TRBJ1-1,NA,17,CASSIEVRVTGSTEAFF,TGTGCCAGTAGTATCGAAGTTCGTGTAACGGGCAGCACTGAAGCTTTCTTT
TRBV11-2,NA,TRBJ2-7,NA,15,CASSASTPRPLEQYF,TGTGCCAGCAGCGCGAGTACCCCGCGCCCCCTCGAGCAGTACTTC
TRBV5-8,NA,TRBJ2-7,TRBD2,15,CASSVGLAGVYEQYF,TGTGCCAGCAGCGTGGGACTAGCGGGAGTCTACGAGCAGTACTTC
TRBV4-2,NA,TRBJ2-1,NA,14,CASSQSWDYNEQFF,TGTGCCAGCAGCCAAAGTTGGGATTACAATGAGCAGTTCTTC
TRBV6-1,NA,TRBJ2-5,NA,15,CASSETSVWVETQYF,TGTGCCAGCAGTGAAACTAGTGTGTGGGTAGAGACCCAGTACTTC
TRBV5-6,once,TRBJ1-6,NA,16,CASSLFGQSGLSPLHF,TGTGCCAGCAGCTTGTTTGGCCAGTCAGGACTTTCACCCCTCCACTTT
TRBV29-1,NA,TRBJ2-1,NA,12,CSGSGEPNEQFF,TGCAGCGGGTCAGGGGAGCCGAATGAGCAGTTCTTC
TRBV28,NA,TRBJ2-7,NA,15,CASSLPTAAPYEQYF,TGTGCCAGCAGTTTGCCGACTGCTGCCCCCTACGAGCAGTACTTC
TRBV6-5,NA,TRBJ2-7,TRBD1,16,CASSSIGDRGAYEQYF,TGTGCCAGCAGTTCGATTGGGGACAGGGGGGCTTACGAGCAGTACTTC
TRBV7-8,NA,TRBJ1-2,TRBD1,15,CASSGGGQGAYGYTF,TGTGCCAGCAGTGGGGGGGGACAGGGGGCTTATGGCTACACCTTC